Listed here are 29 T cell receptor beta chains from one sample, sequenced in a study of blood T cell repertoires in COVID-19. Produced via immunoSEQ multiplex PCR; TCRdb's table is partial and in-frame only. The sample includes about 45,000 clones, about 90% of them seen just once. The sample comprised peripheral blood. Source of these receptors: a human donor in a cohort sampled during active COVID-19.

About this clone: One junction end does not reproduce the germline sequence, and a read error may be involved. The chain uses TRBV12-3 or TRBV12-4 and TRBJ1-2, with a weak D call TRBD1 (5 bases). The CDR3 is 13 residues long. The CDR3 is CATSGGGGYGYTF. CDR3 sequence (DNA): TGTGCCACCAGTGGCGGGGGAGGGTATGGCTACACCTTC.

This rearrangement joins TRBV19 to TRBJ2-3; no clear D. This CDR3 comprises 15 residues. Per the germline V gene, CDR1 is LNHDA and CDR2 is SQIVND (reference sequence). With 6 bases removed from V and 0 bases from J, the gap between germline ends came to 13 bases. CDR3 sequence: CASRAAGFSTDTQYF. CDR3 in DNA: TGTGCCAGTAGGGCTGCAGGATTTAGCACAGATACGCAGTATTTT.

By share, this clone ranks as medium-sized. The DNA of the CDR3 is TGCAGCGTTGTCCTAGCAGGGGGGATGGTTGGCACAGATACGCAGTATTTT. Translated, it gives CSVVLAGGMVGTDTQYF. The chain couples TRBV29-1 to TRBJ2-3, with a tentative D call TRBD1 (7 bases). Germline CDR1 and CDR2: SQVTM and ANQGSEA. V lost 4 bases to trimming and J lost 1 base, with 21 bases between them. The CDR3 is made up of 17 amino acids.

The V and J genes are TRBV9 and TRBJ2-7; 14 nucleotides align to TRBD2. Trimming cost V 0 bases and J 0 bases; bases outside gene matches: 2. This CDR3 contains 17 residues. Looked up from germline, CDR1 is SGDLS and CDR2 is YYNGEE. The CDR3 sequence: CASSVGLAGGFSYEQYF. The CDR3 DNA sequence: TGTGCCAGCAGCGTAGGACTAGCGGGGGGGTTCTCCTACGAGCAGTACTTC.

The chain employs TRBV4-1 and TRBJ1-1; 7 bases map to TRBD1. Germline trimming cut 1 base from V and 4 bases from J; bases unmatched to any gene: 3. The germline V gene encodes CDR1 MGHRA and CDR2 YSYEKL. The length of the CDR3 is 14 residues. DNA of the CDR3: TGCGCCAGCAGCCAAGGACAGGGAGGCACTGAAGCTTTCTTT. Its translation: CASSQGQGGTEAFF.

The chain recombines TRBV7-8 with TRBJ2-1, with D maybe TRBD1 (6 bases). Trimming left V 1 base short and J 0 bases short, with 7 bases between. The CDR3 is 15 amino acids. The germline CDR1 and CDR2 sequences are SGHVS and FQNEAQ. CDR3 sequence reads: CASSLDRDSYNEQFF. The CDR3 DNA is TGTGCCAGCAGCTTAGACAGGGACTCCTACAATGAGCAGTTCTTC.

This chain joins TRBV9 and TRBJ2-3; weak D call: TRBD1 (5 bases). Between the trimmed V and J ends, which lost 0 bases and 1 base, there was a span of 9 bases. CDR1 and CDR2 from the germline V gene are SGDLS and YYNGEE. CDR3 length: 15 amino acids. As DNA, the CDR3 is TGTGCCAGCAGCGTAGAAGGGGTCCGCACAGATACGCAGTATTTT. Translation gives CASSVEGVRTDTQYF.

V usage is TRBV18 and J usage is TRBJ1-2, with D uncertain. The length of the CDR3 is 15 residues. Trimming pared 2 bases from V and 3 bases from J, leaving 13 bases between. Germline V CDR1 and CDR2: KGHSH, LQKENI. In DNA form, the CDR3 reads TGTGCCAGCTCACCAAGCAGGAGGAAGGACTATGGCTACACCTTC. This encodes CASSPSRRKDYGYTF.

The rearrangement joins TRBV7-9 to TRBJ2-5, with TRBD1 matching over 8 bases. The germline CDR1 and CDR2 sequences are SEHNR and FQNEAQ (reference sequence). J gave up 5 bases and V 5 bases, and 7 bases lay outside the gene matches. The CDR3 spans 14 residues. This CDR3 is CASSPQGARETQYF. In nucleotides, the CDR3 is TGTGCCAGCAGCCCTCAGGGGGCGCGGGAGACCCAGTACTTC.

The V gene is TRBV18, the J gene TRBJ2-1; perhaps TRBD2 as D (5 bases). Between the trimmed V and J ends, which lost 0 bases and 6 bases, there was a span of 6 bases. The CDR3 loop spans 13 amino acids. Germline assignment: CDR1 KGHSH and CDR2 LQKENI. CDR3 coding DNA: TGTGCCAGCTCACCACCGAGGGCCAATGAGCAGTTCTTC. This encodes CASSPPRANEQFF.

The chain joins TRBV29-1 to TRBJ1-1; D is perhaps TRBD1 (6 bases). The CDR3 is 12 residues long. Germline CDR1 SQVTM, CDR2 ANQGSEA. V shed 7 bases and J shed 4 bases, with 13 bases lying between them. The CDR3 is CSALRDTTEAFF. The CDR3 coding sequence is TGCAGCGCTCTCCGGGACACCACTGAAGCTTTCTTT.

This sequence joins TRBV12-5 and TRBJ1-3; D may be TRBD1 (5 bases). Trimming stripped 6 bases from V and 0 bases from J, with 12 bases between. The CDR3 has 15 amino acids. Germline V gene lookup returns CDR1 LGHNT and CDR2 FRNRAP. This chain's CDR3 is CASGRGELSGNTIYF. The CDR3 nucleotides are TGTGCTAGTGGCCGGGGGGAGCTCTCTGGAAACACCATATATTTT.

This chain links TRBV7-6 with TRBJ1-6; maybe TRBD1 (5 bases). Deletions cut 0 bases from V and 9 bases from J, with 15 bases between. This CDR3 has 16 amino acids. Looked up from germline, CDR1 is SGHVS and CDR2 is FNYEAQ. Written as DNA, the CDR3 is TGTGCCAGCAGCTTAGCGCCAGGGATGGATGGTTCACCCCTCCACTTT. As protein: CASSLAPGMDGSPLHF.

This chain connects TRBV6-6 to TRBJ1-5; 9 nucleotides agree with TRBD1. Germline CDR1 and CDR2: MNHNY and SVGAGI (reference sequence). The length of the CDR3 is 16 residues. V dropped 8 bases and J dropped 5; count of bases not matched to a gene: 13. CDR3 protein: CASRNPTGGSYQPQHF. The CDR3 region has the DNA TGTGCCAGCCGAAACCCGACAGGGGGTTCATATCAGCCCCAGCATTTT.

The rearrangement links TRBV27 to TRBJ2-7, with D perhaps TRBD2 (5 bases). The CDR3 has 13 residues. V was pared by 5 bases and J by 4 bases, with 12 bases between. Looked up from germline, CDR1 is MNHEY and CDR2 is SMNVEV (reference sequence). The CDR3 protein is CASSTDSSYEQYF. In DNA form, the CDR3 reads TGTGCCAGCAGTACGGACTCTTCTTACGAGCAGTACTTC.

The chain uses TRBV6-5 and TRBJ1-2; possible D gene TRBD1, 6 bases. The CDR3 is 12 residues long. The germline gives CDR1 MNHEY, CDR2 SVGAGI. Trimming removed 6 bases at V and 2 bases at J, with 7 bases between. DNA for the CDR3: TGTGCCAGCAGACAGGGAAACTATGGCTACACCTTC. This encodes CASRQGNYGYTF.

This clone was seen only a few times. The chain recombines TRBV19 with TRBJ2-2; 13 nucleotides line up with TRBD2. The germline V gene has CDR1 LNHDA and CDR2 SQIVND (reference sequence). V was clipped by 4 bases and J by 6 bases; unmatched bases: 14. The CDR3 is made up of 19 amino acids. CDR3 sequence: CASSTSGTSGVKGAGELFF. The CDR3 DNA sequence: TGTGCCAGTAGTACATCCGGGACTAGCGGGGTCAAAGGCGCCGGGGAGCTGTTTTTT.

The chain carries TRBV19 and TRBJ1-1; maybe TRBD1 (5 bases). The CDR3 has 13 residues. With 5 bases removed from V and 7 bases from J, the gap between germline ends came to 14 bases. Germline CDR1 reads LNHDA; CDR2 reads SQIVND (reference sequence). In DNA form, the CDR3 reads TGTGCCAGTAGTTATTCGGACCAGGGTGAAGCTTTCTTT. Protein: CASSYSDQGEAFF.

The DNA for the CDR3 is TGTGCCAGCAGCAGGGACAGGGACCCCTACAATGAGCAGTTCTTC. Protein product: CASSRDRDPYNEQFF. The chain has TRBV5-4 and TRBJ2-1; 9 bases agree with TRBD1. The V gene end was trimmed by 4 bases and the J gene end by 2 bases; junction bases not matched to a gene: 4. This CDR3 is built from 15 residues. CDR1 is SGHNT and CDR2 is YYREEE in the germline V gene (reference sequence).

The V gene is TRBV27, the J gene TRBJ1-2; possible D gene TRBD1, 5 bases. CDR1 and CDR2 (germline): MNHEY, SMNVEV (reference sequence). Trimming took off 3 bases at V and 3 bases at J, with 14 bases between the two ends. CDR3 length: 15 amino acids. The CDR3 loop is CASSFRGREDYGYTF. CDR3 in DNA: TGTGCCAGCAGTTTTAGGGGCAGGGAGGACTATGGCTACACCTTC.

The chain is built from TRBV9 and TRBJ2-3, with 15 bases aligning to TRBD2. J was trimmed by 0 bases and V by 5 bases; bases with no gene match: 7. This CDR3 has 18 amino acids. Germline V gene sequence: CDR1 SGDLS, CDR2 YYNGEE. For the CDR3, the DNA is TGTGCCAGCAGTCACGGGACTAGCGGGGGGACTAGCACAGATACGCAGTATTTT. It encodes CASSHGTSGGTSTDTQYF.

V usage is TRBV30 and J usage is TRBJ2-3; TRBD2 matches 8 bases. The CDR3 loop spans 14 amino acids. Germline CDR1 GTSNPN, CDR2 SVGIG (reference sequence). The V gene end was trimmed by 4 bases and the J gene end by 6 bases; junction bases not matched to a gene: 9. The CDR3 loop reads CAWNVAGGPDTQYF. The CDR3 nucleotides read TGTGCCTGGAATGTGGCGGGGGGCCCGGATACGCAGTATTTT.

The DNA of the CDR3 is TGTGCCAGCTCACCAGGGGGACAGGACAATGAGCAGTTCTTC. Its translation: CASSPGGQDNEQFF. The V gene is TRBV18, the J gene TRBJ2-1; 8 bases line up with TRBD1. The CDR3 has 14 amino acids. J gave up 5 bases and V 2 bases, and 2 bases lay outside the gene matches. CDR1 and CDR2 from the germline V gene are KGHSH and LQKENI.

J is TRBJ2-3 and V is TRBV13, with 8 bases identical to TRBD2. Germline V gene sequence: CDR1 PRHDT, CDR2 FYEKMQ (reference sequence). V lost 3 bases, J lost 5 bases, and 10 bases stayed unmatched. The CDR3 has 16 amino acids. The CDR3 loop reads CASSFLGTRVRDTQYF. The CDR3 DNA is TGTGCCAGCAGCTTCCTCGGGACTAGGGTGAGAGATACGCAGTATTTT.

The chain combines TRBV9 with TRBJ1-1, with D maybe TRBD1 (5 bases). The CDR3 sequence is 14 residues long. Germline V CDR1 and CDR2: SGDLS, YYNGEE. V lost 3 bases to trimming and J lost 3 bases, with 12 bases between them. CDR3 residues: CASSATVTDTEAFF. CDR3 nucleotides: TGTGCCAGCAGCGCGACAGTTACGGACACTGAAGCTTTCTTT.

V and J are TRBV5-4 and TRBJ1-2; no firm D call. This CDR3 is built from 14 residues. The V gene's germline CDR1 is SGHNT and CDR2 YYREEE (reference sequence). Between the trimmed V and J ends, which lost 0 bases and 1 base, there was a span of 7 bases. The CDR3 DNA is TGTGCCAGCAGCTTGGGGGCGGGTAACTATGGCTACACCTTC. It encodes CASSLGAGNYGYTF.

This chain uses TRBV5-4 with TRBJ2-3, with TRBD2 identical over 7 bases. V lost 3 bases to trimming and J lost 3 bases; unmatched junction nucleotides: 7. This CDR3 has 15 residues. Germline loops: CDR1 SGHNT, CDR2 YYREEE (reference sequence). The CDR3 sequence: CASSSRGLGTDTQYF. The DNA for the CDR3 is TGTGCCAGCAGCTCGCGGGGGTTAGGGACAGATACGCAGTATTTT.

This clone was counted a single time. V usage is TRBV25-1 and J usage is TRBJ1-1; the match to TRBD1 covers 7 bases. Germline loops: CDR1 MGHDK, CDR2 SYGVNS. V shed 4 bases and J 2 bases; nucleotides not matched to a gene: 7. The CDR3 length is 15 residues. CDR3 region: CASSAWGTANTEAFF. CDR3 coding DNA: TGTGCCAGCAGTGCCTGGGGGACAGCCAACACTGAAGCTTTCTTT.

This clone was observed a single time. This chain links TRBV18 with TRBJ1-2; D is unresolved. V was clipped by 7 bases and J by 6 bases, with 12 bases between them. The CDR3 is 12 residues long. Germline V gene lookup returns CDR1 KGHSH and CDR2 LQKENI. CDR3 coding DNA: TGTGCCAGCTTCGGCGGTAGAGATGGCTACACCTTC. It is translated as CASFGGRDGYTF. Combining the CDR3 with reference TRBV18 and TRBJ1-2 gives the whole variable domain NAGVMQNPRHLVRRRGQEARLRCSPMKGHSHVYWYRQLPEEGLKFMVYLQKENIIDESGMPKERFSAEFPKEGPSILRIQQVVRGDSAAYFCASFGGRDGYTFGSGTRLTVV.